The 3 T cell receptor beta chains listed next were all sequenced from one sample in a study of CD8 T cells in ankylosing spondylitis (TCRdb year 2017). Overall results and qualifications from the work: A TCR beta motif of several highly homologous amino acid variants appeared characteristic of blood from ankylosing spondylitis patients.

Their recognized antigens are unknown. Preparation of the library involved 5' RACE. The run used an Illumina HiSeq 2500. TCRdb ran its own pipeline on the public reads, namely fastp trimming at Q25 and MiXCR clone calling, and kept in-frame beta chains. When rows share a CDR3 protein, they turn into one entry using the most common DNA and genes. The sample records about 540,000 distinct CDR3 sequences, roughly 13% of which are singletons. The top ten clonotypes cover under 7.5% of the sample. Sequencing was done on a sample of blood, either unsorted or a sorted T cell fraction (not recorded which). The origin of the receptors is a male donor with ankylosing spondylitis.

This clonotype has more than one count but fewer than ten. CDR3 sequence reads: CASSPSSASVYNEQFF. Here the CDR3 DNA reads TGTGCCAGCTCACCAAGTTCGGCTAGCGTGTACAATGAGCAGTTCTTC. V is TRBV18 and J is TRBJ2-1, with D tentatively TRBD2 (6 bases). The CDR3 is made up of 16 amino acids. Per the germline V gene, CDR1 is KGHSH and CDR2 is LQKENI. V lost 2 bases and J 4 bases, leaving 15 bases between the germline ends.

In its sample, this clonotype was seen a few times. The CDR3 loop is CASSLGASNGYTF. CDR3 nucleotides: TGTGCCAGCAGCTTGGGGGCGTCAAATGGCTACACCTTC. V usage is TRBV7-9 and J usage is TRBJ1-2, with D maybe TRBD1 (6 bases). This CDR3 is 13 amino acids long. The germline CDR1 and CDR2 sequences are SEHNR and FQNEAQ (reference sequence). Trimming removed 3 bases at V and 6 bases at J, with 11 bases between.

This clonotype was counted a few times. The chain recombines TRBV2 with TRBJ2-2; tentative D call: TRBD1 (6 bases). This CDR3 has 14 residues. V lost 6 bases, J lost 1 base, and 9 bases lay in between. Germline loops: CDR1 SNHLY, CDR2 FYNNEI. CDR3 region: CASRVGQNTGELFF. The CDR3 DNA reads as TGTGCCAGCAGGGTGGGACAGAACACCGGGGAGCTGTTTTTT. Together with reference TRBV2 and TRBJ2-2, the CDR3 gives the full variable domain: EPEVTQTPSHQVTQMGQEVILRCVPISNHLYFYWYRQILGQKVEFLVSFYNNEISEKSEIFDDQFSVERPDGSNFTLKIRSTKLEDSAMYFCASRVGQNTGELFFGEGSRLTVL.